A single sample gave rise to the 19 T cell receptor beta chains below, sequenced in a study of T-cell memory formation after mild COVID-19 (dated by TCRdb to about 2021). The protocol used for the library was 5' RACE. This sample was sequenced with an Illumina NovaSeq 6000. The public reads were reprocessed in TCRdb via fastp at Q25 and MiXCR, keeping in-frame beta chains. Each entry merges the rows of one CDR3 protein and shows their most common DNA and genes. This sample gives roughly 350,000 distinct CDR3 sequences in total; around 21% of them show up just once. Under 15% of the sample rests with the top ten. Source material: PBMCs or a T cell subset sorted from them (not recorded which). The receptors were sampled from an adult woman who had mild COVID-19 (a few samples of this study predate the infection). The sample titles of this study are shuffled in the database, so cell type and time point are left out; the donor was told from shared clones.

This clonotype was seen more than once but under ten times. The V gene is TRBV4-1, the J gene TRBJ2-7; a possible D gene is TRBD1 (6 bases). This CDR3 has 15 residues. V was pared by 4 bases and J by 3 bases, with 16 bases between. Germline loops: CDR1 MGHRA, CDR2 YSYEKL. CDR3 protein: CASSLRQDSSYEQYF. In DNA form, the CDR3 reads TGCGCCAGCAGCCTCAGACAGGACTCGAGCTACGAGCAGTACTTC.

This clonotype was observed at least ten times. The CDR3 bases are TGTGCCAGCAGCCAAGGTGCTAGCGCAGAGACCCAGTACTTC. Its translation is CASSQGASAETQYF. The rearrangement joins TRBV4-2 to TRBJ2-5, with D perhaps matching TRBD2 (6 bases). Germline V gene lookup returns CDR1 LGHNA and CDR2 YNFKEQ. Deletions cut 1 base from V and 4 bases from J, with 10 bases between. CDR3 length: 14 amino acids.

This clonotype turned up a few times. The rearrangement joins TRBV24-1 to TRBJ2-3; possible D gene TRBD1, 6 bases. Trimming cost V 3 bases and J 2 bases, with 14 bases left between them. Germline values: CDR1 KGHDR, CDR2 SFDVKD. The CDR3 has 16 residues. The CDR3 region is CATSDIAGTNTDTQYF. In nucleotides, the CDR3 is TGTGCCACCAGTGATATCGCCGGGACAAACACAGATACGCAGTATTTT.

This chain uses TRBV29-1 with TRBJ1-2; TRBD1 agrees at 8 bases. Trimming took 3 bases from V and 3 from J; bases not matched to a gene: 6. The CDR3 is 14 residues long. The germline V gene encodes CDR1 SQVTM and CDR2 ANQGSEA. DNA of the CDR3: TGCAGCGTTGAGACCGCAGGGGGCGACTATGGCTACACCTTC. Its protein is CSVETAGGDYGYTF.

The chain has TRBV14 and TRBJ2-7; 9 bases are shared with TRBD2. The CDR3 sequence is 14 residues long. The germline V gene has CDR1 SGHDN and CDR2 FVKESK. V was pared by 5 bases and J by 6 bases, with 8 bases of the junction left unmatched. CDR3 protein: CASSLGLATGEQYF. CDR3 DNA: TGTGCCAGCAGCTTAGGACTAGCGACGGGCGAGCAGTACTTC.

This clonotype occurred a few times. The chain carries TRBV24-1 and TRBJ1-1; unclear D gene. Per germline, CDR1 KGHDR and CDR2 SFDVKD. The CDR3 is made up of 13 amino acids. Trimming cost V 6 bases and J 5 bases, with 12 bases left between them. CDR3 bases: TGTGCCACCAGTACAGCTGCGGGTACTGAAGCTTTCTTT. It yields the protein CATSTAAGTEAFF.

This clonotype was counted many times. The chain has TRBV12-3 or TRBV12-4 and TRBJ1-1; maybe TRBD1 (5 bases). The CDR3 contains 13 residues. Trimming took 3 bases from V and 3 from J, leaving 8 bases between them. The CDR3 DNA follows: TGTGCCAGCAGTTTCGCAGGGTACACTGAAGCTTTCTTT. It is translated as CASSFAGYTEAFF.

In this sample, this clonotype turned up a few times. The chain combines TRBV6-2 or TRBV6-3 with TRBJ2-7; tentatively, D is TRBD1 or TRBD2 (5 bases each). The CDR3 sequence is 13 residues long. Germline CDR1 reads MNHEY; CDR2 reads SVGEGT. The V and J ends lost 8 bases and 3 bases respectively, with 14 bases between them. Here the CDR3 DNA reads TGTGCCAGCGCCCGGGACGTGGACTACGAGCAGTACTTC. This gives the protein CASARDVDYEQYF.

A few counts support this clonotype. The V call is TRBV7-2, the J call TRBJ2-1; 9 positions match TRBD2. The CDR3 extends over 17 amino acids. Germline-derived CDR1 and CDR2 are SGHTA and FQGNSA. Trimming cost V 1 base and J 7 bases; bases outside gene matches: 11. CDR3 amino acids: CASSLGPRLAVGNEQFF. DNA of the CDR3: TGTGCCAGCAGCTTAGGTCCACGACTAGCGGTGGGGAATGAGCAGTTCTTC.

This rearrangement joins TRBV9 to TRBJ2-1; 7 nucleotides line up with TRBD2. V was clipped by 7 bases and J by 1 base; unmatched bases: 2. Germline CDR1 reads SGDLS; CDR2 reads YYNGEE. The CDR3 has 13 amino acids. Written as DNA, the CDR3 is TGTGCCAGCGGGAGGGAGTCCTACAATGAGCAGTTCTTC. It encodes CASGRESYNEQFF.

This clonotype was observed a few times. CDR3 sequence: CASSPSARGANYGYTF. The CDR3 DNA follows: TGTGCCAGCAGCCCTTCGGCCAGGGGGGCTAACTATGGCTACACCTTC. The chain uses TRBV6-5 and TRBJ1-2; 7 bases align to TRBD1. With 6 bases clipped from V and 0 bases from J, the junction kept 10 bases outside the gene matches. In germline, CDR1 is MNHEY, CDR2 SVGAGI. This CDR3 is built from 16 residues.

The chain uses TRBV12-3 or TRBV12-4 and TRBJ2-5, with 9 bases fitting TRBD1. V gave up 1 base and J gave up 5 bases; unmatched junction bases: 5. CDR3 length: 15 amino acids. The CDR3 is CASSLVQGARETQYF. In nucleotides, the CDR3 is TGTGCCAGCAGTTTAGTACAGGGGGCACGGGAGACCCAGTACTTC.

This clonotype was counted a few times. The chain joins TRBV7-8 to TRBJ1-2; no firm D call. Germline lookup yields CDR1 SGHVS and CDR2 FQNEAQ. The CDR3 consists of 13 residues. V lost 2 bases and J 4 bases, leaving 8 bases between the germline ends. The CDR3 DNA follows: TGTGCCAGCAGCTTACCAGATCTCTATGGCTACACCTTC. Its protein product is CASSLPDLYGYTF.

This clonotype was seen only a few times. This chain links TRBV29-1 with TRBJ1-1, with D perhaps matching TRBD1 (5 bases). V was pared by 6 bases and J by 0 bases, with 11 bases between. This CDR3 comprises 13 residues. Per the germline V gene, CDR1 is SQVTM and CDR2 is ANQGSEA. The CDR3 nucleotides read TGCAGCGTCGTCAGACAGCTGAACACTGAAGCTTTCTTT. This gives the protein CSVVRQLNTEAFF.

This clonotype has a handful of counts. V usage is TRBV5-1 and J usage is TRBJ2-3; 11 bases align to TRBD2. This CDR3 is built from 15 residues. Germline V gene lookup returns CDR1 SGHRS and CDR2 YFSETQ. With V trimmed by 4 bases and J by 4 bases, 5 bases remained unmatched. The CDR3 bases are TGCGCCAGCAGCATCGGACTAGCGGGTCCAGATACGCAGTATTTT. Its translation is CASSIGLAGPDTQYF.

The chain joins TRBV9 to TRBJ1-1; D call uncertain. This CDR3 comprises 15 residues. Germline CDR1 reads SGDLS; CDR2 reads YYNGEE. Trimming took 0 bases from V and 6 from J, leaving 15 bases between them. The CDR3 nucleotides read TGTGCCAGCAGCGTAGTTGGTCATGGTTTGGCTGAAGCTTTCTTT. Its protein product is CASSVVGHGLAEAFF.

V and J are TRBV11-2 and TRBJ1-6; D is perhaps TRBD1 (6 bases). Germline CDR1 and CDR2: SGHAT and FQNNGV. This CDR3 is 14 amino acids long. With 5 bases removed from V and 7 bases from J, the gap between germline ends came to 12 bases. The CDR3 DNA reads as TGTGCCAGCAGCCTAACAGGGACCAATTCACCCCTCCACTTT. Translation: CASSLTGTNSPLHF.

This clonotype showed up many times. The genes are TRBV5-5 and TRBJ2-1; a weak D match, TRBD2 (5 bases). Germline V gene data show CDR1 as SGHKS and CDR2 as YYEKEE (reference sequence). The CDR3 extends over 12 amino acids. The germline V and J ends were trimmed by 1 base and 9 bases, with 8 bases remaining between them. The CDR3 DNA follows: TGTGCCAGCAGCTTGTTGGGGAGTGAGCAGTTCTTC. This codes for CASSLLGSEQFF.

The chain has TRBV7-9 and TRBJ2-7; the match to TRBD1 covers 9 bases. The V and J ends lost 7 bases and 6 bases, in that order; junction bases with no gene match: 4. Germline V gene data show CDR1 as SEHNR and CDR2 as FQNEAQ (reference sequence). The CDR3 loop spans 12 amino acids. The CDR3, as DNA: TGTGCCAGCACCAAGACAGGGGGCGAGCAGTACTTC. Its protein product is CASTKTGGEQYF.